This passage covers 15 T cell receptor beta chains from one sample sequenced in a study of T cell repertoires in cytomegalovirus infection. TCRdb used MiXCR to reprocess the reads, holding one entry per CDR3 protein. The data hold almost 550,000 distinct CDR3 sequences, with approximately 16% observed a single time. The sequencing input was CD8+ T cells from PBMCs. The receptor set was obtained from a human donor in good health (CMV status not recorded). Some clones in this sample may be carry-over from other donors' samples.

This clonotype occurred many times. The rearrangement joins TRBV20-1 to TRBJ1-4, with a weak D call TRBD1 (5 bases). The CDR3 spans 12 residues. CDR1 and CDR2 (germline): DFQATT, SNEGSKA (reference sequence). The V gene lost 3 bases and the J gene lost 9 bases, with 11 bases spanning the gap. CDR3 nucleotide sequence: TGCAGTGCTAGCGAGGACACGAAAAAACTGTTTTTT. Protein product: CSASEDTKKLFF.

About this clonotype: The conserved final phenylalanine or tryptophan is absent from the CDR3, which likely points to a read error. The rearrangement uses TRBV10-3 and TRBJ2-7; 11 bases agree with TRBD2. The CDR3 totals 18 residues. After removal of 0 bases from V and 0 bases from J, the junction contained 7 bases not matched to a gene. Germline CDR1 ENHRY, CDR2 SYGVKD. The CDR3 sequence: CAISESRGTSGPSYEQYL. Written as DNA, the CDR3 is TGTGCCATCAGTGAGTCTCGGGGGACTAGCGGTCCCTCCTACGAGCAGTACTTA.

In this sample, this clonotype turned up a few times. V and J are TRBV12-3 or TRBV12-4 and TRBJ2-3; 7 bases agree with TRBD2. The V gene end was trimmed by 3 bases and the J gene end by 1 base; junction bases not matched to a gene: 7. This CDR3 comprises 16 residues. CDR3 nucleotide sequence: TGTGCCAGCAGTTTTAGGGCGCTAGCGGGCACAGATACGCAGTATTTT. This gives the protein CASSFRALAGTDTQYF.

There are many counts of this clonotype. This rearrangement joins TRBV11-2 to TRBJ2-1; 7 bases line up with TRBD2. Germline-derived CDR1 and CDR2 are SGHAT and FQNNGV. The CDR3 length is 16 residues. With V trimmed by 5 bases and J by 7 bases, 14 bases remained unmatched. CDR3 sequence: CASSRIGGTGINEQFF. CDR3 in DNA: TGTGCCAGCAGCCGGATCGGGGGGACGGGAATTAATGAGCAGTTCTTC.

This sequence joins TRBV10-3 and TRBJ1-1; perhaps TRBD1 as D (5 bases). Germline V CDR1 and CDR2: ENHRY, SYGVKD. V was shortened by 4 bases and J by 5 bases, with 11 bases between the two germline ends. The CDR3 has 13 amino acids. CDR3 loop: CAISGGGGTEAFF. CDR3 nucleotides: TGTGCCATCAGTGGTGGGGGTGGAACTGAAGCTTTCTTT.

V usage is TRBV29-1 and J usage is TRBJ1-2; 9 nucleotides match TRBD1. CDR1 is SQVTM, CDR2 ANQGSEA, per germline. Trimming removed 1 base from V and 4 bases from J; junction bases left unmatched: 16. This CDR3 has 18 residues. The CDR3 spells CSVEGTFTGTGLGYGYTF. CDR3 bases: TGCAGCGTTGAAGGGACATTTACCGGGACAGGGTTAGGCTATGGCTACACCTTC.

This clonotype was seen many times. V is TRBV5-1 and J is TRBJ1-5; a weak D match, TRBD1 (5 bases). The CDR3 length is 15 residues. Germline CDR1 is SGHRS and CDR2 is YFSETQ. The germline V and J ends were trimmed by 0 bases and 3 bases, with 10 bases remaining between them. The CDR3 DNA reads TGCGCCAGCAGCTTGGATGGGGCGGACAATCAGCCCCAGCATTTT. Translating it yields CASSLDGADNQPQHF.

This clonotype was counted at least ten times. CDR3 sequence (DNA): TGTGCCAGCAGTGGGGAGACCGGGGAGCTGTTTTTT. It specifies CASSGETGELFF. The rearrangement joins TRBV2 to TRBJ2-2; a possible D gene is TRBD2 (5 bases). The CDR3 is made up of 12 amino acids. The V end lost 4 bases, the J end lost 5 bases, and 5 bases lay between the germline ends. Germline V gene sequence: CDR1 SNHLY, CDR2 FYNNEI.

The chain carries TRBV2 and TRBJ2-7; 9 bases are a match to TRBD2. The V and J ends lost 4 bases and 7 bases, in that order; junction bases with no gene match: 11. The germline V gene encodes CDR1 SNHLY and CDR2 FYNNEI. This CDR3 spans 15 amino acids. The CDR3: CASSGPVAGGKEQYF. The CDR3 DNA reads TGTGCCAGCAGTGGACCAGTGGCGGGAGGGAAGGAGCAGTACTTC.

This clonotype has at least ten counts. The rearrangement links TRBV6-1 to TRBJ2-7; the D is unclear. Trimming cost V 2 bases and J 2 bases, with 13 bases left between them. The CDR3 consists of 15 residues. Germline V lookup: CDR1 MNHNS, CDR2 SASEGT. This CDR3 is CASSESGSFPYEQYF. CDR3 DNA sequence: TGTGCCAGCAGTGAATCGGGTTCGTTCCCCTACGAGCAGTACTTC.

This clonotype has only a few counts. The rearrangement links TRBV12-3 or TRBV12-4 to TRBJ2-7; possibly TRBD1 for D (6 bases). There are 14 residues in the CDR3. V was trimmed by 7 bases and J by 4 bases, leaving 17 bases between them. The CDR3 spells CASTAGDLTYEQYF. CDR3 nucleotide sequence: TGTGCCAGCACCGCAGGGGACCTGACATACGAGCAGTACTTC.

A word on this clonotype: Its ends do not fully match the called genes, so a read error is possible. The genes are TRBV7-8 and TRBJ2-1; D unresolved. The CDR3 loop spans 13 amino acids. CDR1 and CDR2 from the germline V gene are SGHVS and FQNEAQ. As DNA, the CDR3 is TGTGCCAGCATAGGAGCGTCATACAAGGAGCAGTTCTTC. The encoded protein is CASIGASYKEQFF.

DNA for the CDR3: TGTGCCAGCAGCGCAGAGGGCTACGAGCAGTACTTC. Protein sequence: CASSAEGYEQYF. The rearrangement uses TRBV11-3 and TRBJ2-7, with D maybe TRBD2 (5 bases). Looked up from germline, CDR1 is SGHNT and CDR2 is YENEEA. The V gene lost 5 bases and the J gene lost 3 bases, with 8 bases spanning the gap. This CDR3 has 12 residues.

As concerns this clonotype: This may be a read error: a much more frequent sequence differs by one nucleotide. CDR3 loop: CAGSPQGGNTEAFF. CDR3 nucleotide sequence: TGTGCCGGCAGCCCACAGGGTGGCAACACTGAAGCTTTCTTT. The chain combines TRBV7-3 with TRBJ1-1, with D possibly matching TRBD1 (6 bases). This CDR3 is 14 amino acids long. CDR1 is SGHTA, CDR2 FQGTGA, per germline.

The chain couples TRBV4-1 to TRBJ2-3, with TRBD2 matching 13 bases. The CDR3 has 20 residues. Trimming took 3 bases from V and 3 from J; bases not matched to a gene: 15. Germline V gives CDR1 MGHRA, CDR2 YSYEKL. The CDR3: CASSHPTRTSGRVWTDTQYF. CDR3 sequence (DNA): TGCGCCAGCAGCCATCCCACGAGGACTAGCGGGAGAGTTTGGACAGATACGCAGTATTTT.